The rows below give T cell receptor beta chains drawn from one sample of a study of blood T cells in healthy people across ages. TCRdb re-called the 5' RACE reads with MiXCR, one entry per CDR3 protein. The sample shows 1.5 million to 2 million distinct CDR3 sequences, about 50% of them seen only once. Sequencing was done on a sample of blood. The source is a woman aged 40 to 49 in good health. Each CDR3 is given with its conserved first and last residue. The D gene is left open where the match is weak. Only some rows state a clone size, as once, few, many or a class for expanded clones.

d_call	clone_size	v_call	j_call	cdr3_nt	cdr3_aa
TRBD2	.	TRBV6-1	TRBJ2-3	TGTGCCAGCAGGAAGGGACTAGCGGGGGGCGTTAGCACAGATACGCAGTATTTT	CASRKGLAGGVSTDTQYF
.	few	TRBV9	TRBJ2-1	TGTGCCAGCAGCGTAGGTGGGGGGGCCTCCTACAATGAGCAGTTCTTC	CASSVGGGASYNEQFF
TRBD1	few	TRBV5-1	TRBJ1-5	TGCGCCAGCAGCTTGGGGGGGACAGACAATCAGCCCCAGCATTTT	CASSLGGTDNQPQHF
TRBD2	once	TRBV6-5	TRBJ2-4	TGTGCCAGCAGTTGCGGGGGGCATGAAGCCAAAAACATTCAGTACTTC	CASSCGGHEAKNIQYF
TRBD2	few	TRBV20-1	TRBJ2-1	TGCAGTGCTAGAGTAGCGGGGGTCAATGAGCAGTTCTTC	CSARVAGVNEQFF
.	.	TRBV27	TRBJ1-5	TGTGCCAGCAGTTTAGGCAGGGGATACCAGCCCCAGCATTTT	CASSLGRGYQPQHF
.	.	TRBV13	TRBJ1-5	TGTGCCAGCAGCTTAGGTGAGGGTCCCAATCAGCCCCAGCATTTT	CASSLGEGPNQPQHF
TRBD1	.	TRBV6-2/TRBV6-3	TRBJ2-5	TGTGCCAGCAGTTACTCGCCGACAGGGGGGTATCAGACGGAGTACTTC	CASSYSPTGGYQTEYF
.	few	TRBV7-2	TRBJ2-3	TGTGCCAGCAGCTTAGATACAGTTTCTACGAAGCAGTATTTT	CASSLDTVSTKQYF
.	few	TRBV20-1	TRBJ2-7	TGCAGTGCTAGGCGGCAGGGACCTACCTACGAGCAGTACTTC	CSARRQGPTYEQYF
TRBD1	few	TRBV7-9	TRBJ1-6	TGTGCCAGCAGCTTAGTGGGGCAGGGGGCTTCACCCCTCCACTTT	CASSLVGQGASPLHF
.	.	TRBV7-3	TRBJ2-1	TGTGCCAGCAGCTTATCCGGGGGTGTCGGCTACAATGAGCAGTTCTTC	CASSLSGGVGYNEQFF
.	.	TRBV14	TRBJ2-7	TGTGCCAGCAGCCCTTGGGGCGGCTACGAGCAGTACTTC	CASSPWGGYEQYF
.	few	TRBV20-1	TRBJ2-7	TGCAGTGCTAATGGGATCTACGAGCAGTACTTC	CSANGIYEQYF
TRBD2	few	TRBV20-1	TRBJ2-7	TGCAGTGCTACCCGAGGACTAGCGGGGGCCTTCCTTTCCTACGAGCAGTACTTC	CSATRGLAGAFLSYEQYF
TRBD1	.	TRBV27	TRBJ1-6	TGTGCCAGCAGTTTCCTACGCGGGACAGGGCCGAATTCACCCCTCCACTTT	CASSFLRGTGPNSPLHF
TRBD1	few	TRBV28	TRBJ2-1	TGTGCCAGCAGAGGCGCCGGGACAGGGTTCCGGGAGCAGTTCTTC	CASRGAGTGFREQFF
TRBD1	few	TRBV18	TRBJ2-7	TGTGCCAGCTCCCCAAACAGGGGCAACCCCTACGAGCAGTACTTC	CASSPNRGNPYEQYF
.	few	TRBV29-1	TRBJ2-7	TGCAGCGCTGACCTCTCTAGCCATAGCTCCTACGAGCAGTACTTC	CSADLSSHSSYEQYF
TRBD1	.	TRBV6-6	TRBJ1-2	TGTGCCAGCAGTTCGATCGGGACAGGGACTGGCTACACCTTC	CASSSIGTGTGYTF
.	.	TRBV5-1	TRBJ2-1	TGCGCCAGCAGCTTGGGCGGGTCCGAGGAGGATGAGCAGTTCTTC	CASSLGGSEEDEQFF
.	once	TRBV2	TRBJ2-7	TGTGCCAGCACGGCCGCGGGGGCGTCGGACGAGCAGTACTTC	CASTAAGASDEQYF
.	few	TRBV7-2	TRBJ2-7	TGTGCCAGCAGCTTAGATGTTTCTGGGGCCTCCTACGAGCAGTACTTC	CASSLDVSGASYEQYF
.	.	TRBV11-3	TRBJ2-3	TGTGCCAGCAGCTTAGACGGCCCAGGGAGTCGGGCAGATACGCAGTATTTT	CASSLDGPGSRADTQYF
TRBD2	.	TRBV20-1	TRBJ2-5	TGCAGTGCTCCTAGCGGGGGGCGTCAAGAGACCCAGTACTTC	CSAPSGGRQETQYF
.	.	TRBV10-3	TRBJ2-3	TGTGCCATCAGTGAGCGGGAGAGCACAGATACGCAGTATTTT	CAISERESTDTQYF
.	.	TRBV5-6	TRBJ1-4	TGTGCCAGCAGCTCCACCGGGAACCTGGTTGAAAAACTGTTTTTT	CASSSTGNLVEKLFF
TRBD1	many	TRBV7-7	TRBJ2-5	TGTGCCAGCAGCTCGACAGGGCTACAAGAGACCCAGTACTTC	CASSSTGLQETQYF
.	few	TRBV27	TRBJ1-5	TGTGCCAGCAGTTTATCGGCAACAGGGTTTTCGCCCCAGCATTTT	CASSLSATGFSPQHF
.	.	TRBV24-1	TRBJ1-2	TGTGCCACCAGTGATTTGAAGGCAGCCAACTATGGCTACACCTTC	CATSDLKAANYGYTF
TRBD1	.	TRBV5-1	TRBJ2-5	TGCGCCAGCAGCGTGGAGGCCCGGGACAGGGGGTACTTC	CASSVEARDRGYF
.	.	TRBV11-1	TRBJ2-7	TGTGCCAGCAGCCGTCTTTTTGGATACGAGCAGTACTTC	CASSRLFGYEQYF
.	few	TRBV3-1	TRBJ2-5	TGTGCCAGCAGCCAAGTCGACCAGACCCAGTACTTC	CASSQVDQTQYF
TRBD1	few	TRBV7-2	TRBJ2-7	TGTGCCAGCAGCACGGGACAGTTCCCGAGGGAGCAGTACTTC	CASSTGQFPREQYF
TRBD1	.	TRBV9	TRBJ1-2	TGTGCCAGCAGCGTAGGAGACAGGGCTGGCTACACCTTC	CASSVGDRAGYTF
TRBD2	few	TRBV5-1	TRBJ2-3	TGCGCCAGCAGCTTGGGTACTAGCGGGCCAAGATCTAGCACAGATACGCAGTATTTT	CASSLGTSGPRSSTDTQYF
TRBD1	.	TRBV7-3	TRBJ2-1	TGTGCCACCAGGACAGGGGGGACGTACAATGAGCAGTTCTTC	CATRTGGTYNEQFF
.	.	TRBV5-1	TRBJ2-5	TGCGCCAGCAGCCCTGGACAGAACGGAGGGCGGGAGACCCAGTACTTC	CASSPGQNGGRETQYF
TRBD1	few	TRBV24-1	TRBJ2-1	TGTGCCACCAGCCCGGGACAGGGAAAGCAGTTCTTC	CATSPGQGKQFF
TRBD2	few	TRBV20-1	TRBJ2-1	TGCAGTGCTAGAGATCTAGCGGCCACCTACAATGAGCAGTTCTTC	CSARDLAATYNEQFF
.	.	TRBV2	TRBJ2-3	TGTGCAAGCAAGAAGGGGAGAACAGATACGCAGTATTTT	CASKKGRTDTQYF
TRBD1	.	TRBV28	TRBJ2-3	TGTGCCAGCAGTTACTGGGGACAGGAGCACATAGATACGCAGTATTTT	CASSYWGQEHIDTQYF
TRBD2	.	TRBV7-6	TRBJ2-1	TGTGCCAGCAGCTTAGCGGGACTAGATTACAATGAGCAGTTCTTC	CASSLAGLDYNEQFF
.	.	TRBV4-2	TRBJ2-7	TGTGCCAGCAGCGGGGGGCCTAAACAGGGGTCGAACTACGAGCAGTACTTC	CASSGGPKQGSNYEQYF
TRBD1	.	TRBV29-1	TRBJ2-2	TGCAGCGTTGAGTCGCGGAACAGGGGGCGCACCGGGGAGCTGTTTTTT	CSVESRNRGRTGELFF
.	.	TRBV12-3/TRBV12-4	TRBJ2-3	TGTGCCAGCAGTTTAGCGGGGGGCGGAGGAGATACGCAGTATTTT	CASSLAGGGGDTQYF
.	once	TRBV20-1	TRBJ1-5	TGCAGTGCTAGAATGGGATCGGGCCAGCCCCAGCATTTT	CSARMGSGQPQHF
.	.	TRBV7-9	TRBJ1-1	TGTGCCAGCAGCCCCCTCCCCGCTGGTATGGGTGAAGCTTTCTTT	CASSPLPAGMGEAFF
TRBD1	.	TRBV18	TRBJ1-1	TGTGCCAGCGCACCAAAGGACAGGGTAGAAGCTTTCTTT	CASAPKDRVEAFF
.	.	TRBV7-2	TRBJ2-3	TGTGCCAGCAGCCAAATGTCAGGCCCGGCGGCAGATACGCAGTATTTT	CASSQMSGPAADTQYF
.	.	TRBV5-4	TRBJ2-6	TGTGCCAGCAGCTTGCCAGTTACTGGGGCCAACGTCCTGACTTTC	CASSLPVTGANVLTF
TRBD2	few	TRBV5-1	TRBJ2-7	TGCGCCAGCAGCTTGGATGGGACTAGCAGGCTCGAGCAGTACTTC	CASSLDGTSRLEQYF
TRBD1	.	TRBV6-2/TRBV6-3	TRBJ2-5	TGTGCCAGCAGTTACCATCAGGGGGCGCGAGGAGAGACCCAGTACTTC	CASSYHQGARGETQYF
.	few	TRBV12-3/TRBV12-4	TRBJ1-5	TGTGCCAGCAGCCGCCAGGACGGTCAGCCCCAGCATTTT	CASSRQDGQPQHF
TRBD1	.	TRBV4-3	TRBJ2-7	TGCGCCAGCAGCCAAGGGGACAGGTTCTCCTACGAGCAGTACTTC	CASSQGDRFSYEQYF
.	.	TRBV20-1	TRBJ1-6	TGCAGTGCTAGAAGCATAGGGTTTAATTCACCCCTCCACTTT	CSARSIGFNSPLHF
TRBD1	.	TRBV20-1	TRBJ2-3	TGCAGTGGGGGGACAGGGAGGGCAGATACGCAGTATTTT	CSGGTGRADTQYF